What follows describes a single TCR beta chain. The data derive from a study of shared clonotypes between healthy human individuals. Sorted subsets were amplified in replicate PCRs using approximately 0.2 ug DNA, tens of thousands of T cell genomes. Measured with immunoSEQ multiplex PCR; TCRdb has only the in-frame clones, and not every one. The table includes approximately 2.4 million clones, 95% detected once. Negatively enriched CD4+ T cells were divided by CD45RA into naive and memory. V lost 3 bases, J lost 4 bases, and 9 bases stayed unmatched. This CDR3 is 16 amino acids long. The germline V gene has CDR1 MDHEN and CDR2 SYDVKM.

The receptor was derived from a man between 18 and 35 years old in good health. Sequenced input: naive CD4+ T cells sorted from blood. Subset noted: CD45RA+ positively selected. This chain joins TRBV28 and TRBJ2-3, with 8 bases identical to TRBD2. The CDR3 protein is CASSFGRGGGADTQYF. The CDR3 DNA is TGTGCCAGCAGTTTTGGTCGGGGGGGCGGAGCAGATACGCAGTATTTT. The whole variable domain, filled in from reference TRBV28 and TRBJ2-3, reads DVKVTQSSRYLVKRTGEKVFLECVQDMDHENMFWYRQDPGLGLRLIYFSYDVKMKEKGDIPEGYSVSREKKERFSLILESASTNQTSMYLCASSFGRGGGADTQYFGPGTRLTVL.